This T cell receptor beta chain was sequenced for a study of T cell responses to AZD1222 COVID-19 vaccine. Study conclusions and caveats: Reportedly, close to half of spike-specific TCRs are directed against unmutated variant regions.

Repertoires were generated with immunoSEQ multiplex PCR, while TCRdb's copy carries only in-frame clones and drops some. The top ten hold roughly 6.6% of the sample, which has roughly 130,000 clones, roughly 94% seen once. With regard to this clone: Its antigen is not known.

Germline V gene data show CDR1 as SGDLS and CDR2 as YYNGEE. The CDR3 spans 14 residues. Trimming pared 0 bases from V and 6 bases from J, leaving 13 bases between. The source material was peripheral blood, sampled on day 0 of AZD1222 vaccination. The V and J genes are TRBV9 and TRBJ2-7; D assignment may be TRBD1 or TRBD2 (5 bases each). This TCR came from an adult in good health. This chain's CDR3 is CASSVAGAKGEQYF. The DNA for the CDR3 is TGTGCCAGCAGCGTAGCCGGGGCGAAGGGCGAGCAGTACTTC.